This entry lists 32 T cell receptor beta chains sequenced from one sample in a study of metastatic and nonmetastatic thyroid tumors. Among the patients, none had received any treatment before thyroid surgery. With MiXCR, TCRdb reprocessed the PCR reads. The sample lists approximately 31,000 clones; just under 30% were seen once. The sample was blood. The receptors derive from a female donor with papillary thyroid cancer or a benign thyroid nodule (not recorded which). Some clones in this sample may be carry-over from other donors' samples.

The CDR3 reads CASSLRRTGDGYTF. The CDR3 DNA sequence: TGTGCCAGCAGTTTAAGGAGGACCGGAGATGGCTACACCTTC. The genes are TRBV27 and TRBJ1-2; D gene unclear. The CDR3 runs 14 residues. CDR1 and CDR2 (germline): MNHEY, SMNVEV (reference sequence). With 2 bases removed from V and 6 bases from J, the gap between germline ends came to 13 bases.

This clone was detected many times. This rearrangement joins TRBV10-3 to TRBJ1-2; D unresolved. With 6 bases removed from V and 4 bases from J, the gap between germline ends came to 15 bases. The CDR3 is 14 residues long. CDR1 ENHRY and CDR2 SYGVKD come from the germline V gene. The CDR3 is CAIRGRLFPYGYTF. In nucleotides, the CDR3 is TGTGCCATCAGAGGGCGGCTCTTCCCCTATGGCTACACCTTC.

The chain has TRBV4-2 and TRBJ2-2, with 8 nucleotides matching TRBD1. CDR1 LGHNA and CDR2 YNFKEQ come from the germline V gene. The V gene end was trimmed by 1 base and the J gene end by 8 bases; junction bases not matched to a gene: 9. CDR3 size: 16 residues. The CDR3 DNA follows: TGTGCCAGCAGCCAAGGTCTGACAGGGGAACGTGGGGAGCTGTTTTTT. It is translated as CASSQGLTGERGELFF.

CDR3 DNA sequence: TGTGCCTGGAGCGGGGGCGGGACCAATGAGCAGTTCTTC. This translates into CAWSGGGTNEQFF. The rearrangement links TRBV30 to TRBJ2-1, with D possibly being TRBD1 or TRBD2 (6 bases each). Germline lookup yields CDR1 GTSNPN and CDR2 SVGIG (reference sequence). This CDR3 contains 13 residues. V lost 3 bases and J 6 bases, leaving 12 bases between the germline ends.

The rearrangement links TRBV6-1 to TRBJ2-3; the match to TRBD2 covers 7 bases. CDR1 is MNHNS and CDR2 is SASEGT in the germline V gene. The CDR3 runs to 16 residues. Germline trimming cut 2 bases from V and 2 bases from J; bases unmatched to any gene: 7. The CDR3 region is CASSELGDYFTDTQYF. CDR3 in DNA: TGTGCCAGCAGTGAACTGGGGGACTATTTCACAGATACGCAGTATTTT.

The gene calls are TRBV20-1 and TRBJ1-2, with 8 nucleotides matching TRBD1. The CDR3 is 15 residues long. J was trimmed by 2 bases and V by 7 bases; bases with no gene match: 12. From germline, CDR1 is DFQATT and CDR2 SNEGSKA (reference sequence). The CDR3, as DNA: TGCAGTGTCCATCCTACTCAGGGGGCAAACTATGGCTACACCTTC. Protein product: CSVHPTQGANYGYTF.

The J gene is TRBJ2-7, the V gene TRBV10-3, with D unclear. V shed 6 bases and J shed 4 bases, with 7 bases lying between them. Germline CDR1 and CDR2: ENHRY and SYGVKD. The CDR3 runs 11 residues. The CDR3 nucleotides are TGTGCCATCAGGAAGGAGTACGAGCAGTACTTC. It is translated as CAIRKEYEQYF.

A note on this clone: The same CDR3 also results from other DNA sequences found in this sample. The chain combines TRBV30 with TRBJ2-1; D assignment may be TRBD1 or TRBD2 (5 bases each). The germline V and J ends were trimmed by 3 bases and 4 bases, with 13 bases remaining between them. The CDR3 loop spans 14 amino acids. CDR1 is GTSNPN, CDR2 SVGIG, per germline (reference sequence). CDR3: CAWRGTSGYNEQFF. CDR3 DNA: TGTGCCTGGAGGGGGACCAGCGGATACAATGAGCAGTTCTTC.

The rearrangement links TRBV5-1 to TRBJ1-2, with 8 bases that match TRBD1. V lost 2 bases, J lost 2 bases, and 5 bases stayed unmatched. This CDR3 spans 15 amino acids. Germline V gene lookup returns CDR1 SGHRS and CDR2 YFSETQ. CDR3 in amino acids: CASSLPRQGNYGYTF. The DNA for the CDR3 is TGCGCCAGCAGCTTACCTAGACAGGGGAACTATGGCTACACCTTC.

This clone has just a few counts. The missing conserved phenylalanine or tryptophan at the end of this CDR3 makes a read error likely. The chain employs TRBV15 and TRBJ1-3; a weak D match, TRBD1 (6 bases). V was shortened by 5 bases and J by 1 base, with 9 bases between the two germline ends. Germline V gene sequence: CDR1 LNHNV, CDR2 YYDKDF (reference sequence). CDR3 length equals 14 residues. CDR3 protein: CATSFTGSGNTIYS. CDR3 nucleotides: TGTGCCACCAGCTTCACAGGGTCTGGAAACACCATATATTCT.

J is TRBJ1-6 and V is TRBV12-3 or TRBV12-4; D possibly corresponds to TRBD1 (6 bases). Trimming shortened V by 5 bases and J by 5 bases, and 10 bases separated the two germline ends. This CDR3 is built from 14 residues. The DNA for the CDR3 is TGTGCCAGCAGTACCAGGGGAGATAATTCACCCCTCCACTTT. Translating it yields CASSTRGDNSPLHF.

This clone was picked up a small number of times. J is TRBJ2-3 and V is TRBV2; 7 nucleotides match TRBD2. The V gene's germline CDR1 is SNHLY and CDR2 FYNNEI. The J segment lost 0 bases and the V segment lost 6 bases, leaving 3 bases of the junction unmatched. The CDR3 contains 14 residues. This chain's CDR3 is CASRRETSTDTQYF. The CDR3 DNA reads as TGTGCCAGCAGGCGGGAGACTAGCACAGATACGCAGTATTTT.

Concerning this clone itself: Since the CDR3 does not end with the conserved phenylalanine or tryptophan, this likely comes from a read error. The limits of the CDR3 on the DNA are not certain, so only TCRdb's listed CDR3 is given. The rearrangement uses TRBV5-1 and TRBJ1-2; the table's D call TRBD1 went unverified against the DNA. The CDR3 adds up to 13 amino acids, both ends counted. Germline V gives CDR1 SGHRS, CDR2 YFSETQ. CDR3 residues: CASSSRDGASLHI.

The chain couples TRBV6-2 or TRBV6-3 to TRBJ2-7; 13 positions match TRBD2. Per germline, CDR1 MNHEY and CDR2 SVGEGT. The CDR3 contains 15 residues. With 8 bases clipped from V and 6 bases from J, the junction kept 10 bases outside the gene matches. CDR3 DNA sequence: TGTGCCAGCTGCTACGGACTAGCGGGAGAGGGCGAGCAGTACTTC. Translated: CASCYGLAGEGEQYF.

The rearrangement uses TRBV11-3 and TRBJ2-2; no clear D. The CDR3 loop spans 15 amino acids. CDR1 is SGHNT, CDR2 YENEEA, per germline. Trimming cost V 4 bases and J 11 bases, with 20 bases left between them. The CDR3 reads CASSSRSGPKGELFF. DNA of the CDR3: TGTGCCAGCAGCTCGCGCTCCGGGCCAAAAGGAGAGCTGTTTTTT.

This clone was detected only a few times. The chain couples TRBV4-1 to TRBJ1-5; D not resolved. Germline CDR1 reads MGHRA; CDR2 reads YSYEKL. V was trimmed by 2 bases and J by 4 bases, leaving 3 bases between them. This CDR3 has 12 residues. For the CDR3, the DNA is TGCGCCAGCAGCCAACCGAATCAGCCCCAGCATTTT. It encodes CASSQPNQPQHF.

This clone was found a few times. The rearrangement joins TRBV6-1 to TRBJ2-7; the match to TRBD2 covers 8 bases. Germline V gene sequence: CDR1 MNHNS, CDR2 SASEGT. V shed 4 bases, J shed 1 base, and the junction held 3 bases outside the gene matches. CDR3 length: 14 amino acids. In nucleotides, the CDR3 is TGTGCCAGCAGTGGAACTAGCGGATCCTACGAGCAGTACTTC. It encodes CASSGTSGSYEQYF.

This chain uses TRBV11-2 with TRBJ2-7; 7 bases map to TRBD1. The V gene's germline CDR1 is SGHAT and CDR2 FQNNGV. J gave up 3 bases and V 6 bases, and 5 bases lay outside the gene matches. The CDR3 covers 13 residues. CDR3 in DNA: TGTGCCAGCAGACGCACAGGGGACTACGAGCAGTACTTC. It specifies CASRRTGDYEQYF.

V gene TRBV5-1 combines with J gene TRBJ2-5; D is possibly TRBD2 (6 bases). With 0 bases removed from V and 5 bases from J, the gap between germline ends came to 17 bases. Germline V gene data show CDR1 as SGHRS and CDR2 as YFSETQ. The CDR3 totals 16 residues. The CDR3 loop reads CASSLAGTFRRETQYF. DNA for the CDR3: TGCGCCAGCAGCTTGGCGGGGACTTTCCGGAGGGAGACCCAGTACTTC.

In its sample, this clone ranks as medium-sized (0.01 to 0.1%). V usage is TRBV12-3 or TRBV12-4 and J usage is TRBJ2-7, with D unresolved. The CDR3 totals 12 residues. Trimming took 5 bases from V and 4 from J, leaving 9 bases between them. CDR3 loop: CASSPRQYEQYF. The CDR3 nucleotides are TGTGCCAGCAGTCCCCGGCAGTACGAGCAGTACTTC.

The table lists this clone with a count of one. V usage is TRBV30 and J usage is TRBJ2-7, with D perhaps matching TRBD2 (5 bases). The CDR3 is 14 amino acids. CDR1 GTSNPN and CDR2 SVGIG come from the germline V gene (reference sequence). The V and J ends lost 4 bases and 0 bases respectively, with 13 bases between them. CDR3 protein: CAWMDSLVSYEQYF. CDR3 DNA: TGTGCCTGGATGGACTCTCTTGTCTCCTACGAGCAGTACTTC. Using reference TRBV30 and TRBJ2-7 for the parts outside the CDR3, the full variable domain is SQTIHQWPATLVQPVGSPLSLECTVEGTSNPNLYWYRQAAGRGLQLLFYSVGIGQISSEVPQNLSASRPQDRQFILSSKKLLLSDSGFYLCAWMDSLVSYEQYFGPGTRLTVT.

In its sample, this clone was seen once. The chain uses TRBV11-2 and TRBJ2-5; D might be TRBD1 (6 bases). The CDR3 covers 15 residues. Germline assignment: CDR1 SGHAT and CDR2 FQNNGV. V was clipped by 1 base and J by 4 bases, with 13 bases between them. CDR3 loop: CASSLGTEERETQYF. The CDR3 DNA sequence: TGTGCCAGCAGCTTAGGGACAGAAGAGAGAGAGACCCAGTACTTC.

V is TRBV19 and J is TRBJ2-3, with D uncertain. This CDR3 region has 17 residues. The germline V gene has CDR1 LNHDA and CDR2 SQIVND (reference sequence). Deletions cut 1 base from V and 1 base from J, with 15 bases between. The CDR3 spells CASSIGLRVVGTDTQYF. The CDR3 bases are TGTGCCAGTAGTATAGGCCTCCGGGTAGTCGGCACAGATACGCAGTATTTT.

Relative to its sample, this clone is medium-sized (0.01 to 0.1%). The rearrangement links TRBV12-3 or TRBV12-4 to TRBJ2-2; TRBD1 matches 7 bases. V gave up 5 bases and J gave up 7 bases; unmatched junction bases: 13. The CDR3 consists of 16 residues. The CDR3 sequence is CASSPSPRGLVGELFF. CDR3 DNA: TGTGCCAGCAGTCCCAGCCCCAGGGGGTTGGTCGGGGAGCTGTTTTTT.

This clone was detected ten times or more. This chain uses TRBV11-3 with TRBJ2-1, with TRBD1 matching 8 bases. V shed 5 bases, J shed 7 bases, and the junction held 7 bases outside the gene matches. Germline lookup yields CDR1 SGHNT and CDR2 YENEEA. The CDR3 is made up of 14 amino acids. The CDR3 spells CASSPQTGVNEQFF. CDR3 DNA sequence: TGTGCCAGCAGCCCTCAGACAGGGGTGAATGAGCAGTTCTTC.

The rearrangement links TRBV7-9 to TRBJ2-2; D gene unclear. Germline V gene lookup returns CDR1 SEHNR and CDR2 FQNEAQ (reference sequence). The V end was cut by 4 bases, the J end by 4 bases, with 10 bases between. The CDR3 is 14 amino acids. The DNA for the CDR3 is TGTGCCAGCAGCTCGGCCCTGGGCACCGGGGAGCTGTTTTTT. Residues: CASSSALGTGELFF.

This clone has just a few counts. This chain connects TRBV27 to TRBJ1-2; D may be TRBD1 (6 bases). The germline CDR1 and CDR2 sequences are MNHEY and SMNVEV (reference sequence). V lost 5 bases, J lost 6 bases, and 13 bases lay in between. The CDR3 spans 13 residues. For the CDR3, the DNA is TGTGCCAGCAGTCTTGGGAGGGGGAATGGCTACACCTTC. Amino acids: CASSLGRGNGYTF.

This clone was found many times. V gene TRBV4-1 combines with J gene TRBJ2-3; TRBD2 aligns across 7 bases. The CDR3 is made up of 15 amino acids. V lost 0 bases to trimming and J lost 3 bases; unmatched junction nucleotides: 3. Looked up from germline, CDR1 is MGHRA and CDR2 is YSYEKL. The CDR3 loop is CASSQEAGVTDTQYF. Here the CDR3 DNA reads TGCGCCAGCAGCCAAGAGGCGGGAGTAACAGATACGCAGTATTTT.

V and J are TRBV6-2 or TRBV6-3 and TRBJ1-3; D perhaps matches TRBD1 (5 bases). This CDR3 is 16 amino acids long. Germline CDR1 and CDR2: MNHEY and SVGEGT. The V end was cut by 6 bases, the J end by 0 bases, with 15 bases between. CDR3 protein: CASRVFGGSSGNTIYF. CDR3 DNA: TGTGCCAGCAGAGTTTTTGGGGGATCCTCTGGAAACACCATATATTTT.

In its sample, this clone was seen many times. The V and J genes are TRBV11-2 and TRBJ2-1; 13 nucleotides line up with TRBD2. The junction had 4 bases not matched to a gene; V was cut back by 5 bases and J by 0 bases. Germline V gene data show CDR1 as SGHAT and CDR2 as FQNNGV. There are 17 residues in the CDR3. The CDR3 region is CASSKGLAGSSYNEQFF. The CDR3 nucleotides are TGTGCCAGCAGCAAGGGACTAGCGGGGAGCTCCTACAATGAGCAGTTCTTC. Full variable domain (missing parts from reference TRBV11-2 and TRBJ2-1): EAGVAQSPRYKIIEKRQSVAFWCNPISGHATLYWYQQILGQGPKLLIQFQNNGVVDDSQLPKDRFSAERLKGVDSTLKIQPAKLEDSAVYLCASSKGLAGSSYNEQFFGPGTRLTVL.

The chain carries TRBV28 and TRBJ2-7, with D hard to call. Germline assignment: CDR1 MDHEN and CDR2 SYDVKM. Trimming pared 2 bases from V and 1 base from J, leaving 9 bases between. The CDR3 is made up of 14 amino acids. For the CDR3, the DNA is TGTGCCAGCAGTTTAGGTTCAGCATCCTACGAGCAGTACTTC. Translation: CASSLGSASYEQYF.

V gene TRBV20-1 combines with J gene TRBJ1-2; a possible D gene is TRBD1 (6 bases). The CDR3 is 12 residues long. Germline lookup yields CDR1 DFQATT and CDR2 SNEGSKA (reference sequence). Trimming cost V 3 bases and J 6 bases, with 11 bases left between them. CDR3 amino acids: CSASGGADGYTF. In nucleotides, the CDR3 is TGCAGTGCTAGTGGGGGGGCTGATGGCTACACCTTC.